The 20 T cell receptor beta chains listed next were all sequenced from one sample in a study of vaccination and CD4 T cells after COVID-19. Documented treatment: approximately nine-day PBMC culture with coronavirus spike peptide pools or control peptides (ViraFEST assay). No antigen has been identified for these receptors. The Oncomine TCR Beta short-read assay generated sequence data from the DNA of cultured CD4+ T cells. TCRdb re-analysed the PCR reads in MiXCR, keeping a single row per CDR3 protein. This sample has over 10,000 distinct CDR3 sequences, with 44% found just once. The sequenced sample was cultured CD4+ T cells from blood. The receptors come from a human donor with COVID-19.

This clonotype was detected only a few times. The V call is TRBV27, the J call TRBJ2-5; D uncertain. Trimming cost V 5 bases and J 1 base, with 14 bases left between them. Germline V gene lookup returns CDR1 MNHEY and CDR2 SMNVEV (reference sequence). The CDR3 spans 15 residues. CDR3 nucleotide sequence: TGTGCCAGCAGTCCAGGTTTGGTGGGCCAAGAGACCCAGTACTTC. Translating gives CASSPGLVGQETQYF.

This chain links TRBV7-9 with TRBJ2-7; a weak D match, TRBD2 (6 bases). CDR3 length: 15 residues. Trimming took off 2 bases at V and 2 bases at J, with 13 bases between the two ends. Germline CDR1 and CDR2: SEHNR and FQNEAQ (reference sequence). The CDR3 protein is CASSLSSAGPYEQYF. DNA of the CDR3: TGTGCCAGCAGCTTAAGTTCGGCGGGGCCCTACGAGCAGTACTTC.

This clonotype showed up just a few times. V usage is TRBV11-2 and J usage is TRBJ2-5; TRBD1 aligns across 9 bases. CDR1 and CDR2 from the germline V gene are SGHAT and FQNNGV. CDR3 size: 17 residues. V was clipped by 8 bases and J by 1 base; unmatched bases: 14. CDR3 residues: CASRDGKQGAIQETQYF. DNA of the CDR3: TGTGCCAGCCGAGATGGGAAACAGGGGGCGATCCAAGAGACCCAGTACTTC.

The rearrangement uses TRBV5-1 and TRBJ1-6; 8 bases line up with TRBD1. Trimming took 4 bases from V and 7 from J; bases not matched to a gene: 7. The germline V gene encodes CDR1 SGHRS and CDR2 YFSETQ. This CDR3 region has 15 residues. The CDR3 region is CASSPGTGGNSPLHF. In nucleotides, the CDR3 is TGCGCCAGCAGCCCCGGGACAGGTGGCAATTCACCCCTCCACTTT.

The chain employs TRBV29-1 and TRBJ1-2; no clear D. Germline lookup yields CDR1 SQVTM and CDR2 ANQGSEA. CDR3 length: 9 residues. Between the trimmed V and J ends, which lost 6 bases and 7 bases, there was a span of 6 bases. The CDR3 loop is CSVEGGYTF. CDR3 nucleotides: TGCAGCGTCGAGGGTGGCTACACCTTC.

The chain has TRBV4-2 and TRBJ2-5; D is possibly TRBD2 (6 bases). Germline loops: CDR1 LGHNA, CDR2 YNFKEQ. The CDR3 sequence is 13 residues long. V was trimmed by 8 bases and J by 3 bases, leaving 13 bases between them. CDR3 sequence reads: CASGSGGEETQYF. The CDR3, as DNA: TGTGCCAGCGGGTCTGGAGGGGAAGAGACCCAGTACTTC.

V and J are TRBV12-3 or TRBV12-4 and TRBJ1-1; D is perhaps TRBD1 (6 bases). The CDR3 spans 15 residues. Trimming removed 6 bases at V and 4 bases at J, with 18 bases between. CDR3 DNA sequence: TGTGCCAGCAGCGTACAAGGGGGTGGGGGCACTGAAGCTTTCTTT. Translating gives CASSVQGGGGTEAFF.

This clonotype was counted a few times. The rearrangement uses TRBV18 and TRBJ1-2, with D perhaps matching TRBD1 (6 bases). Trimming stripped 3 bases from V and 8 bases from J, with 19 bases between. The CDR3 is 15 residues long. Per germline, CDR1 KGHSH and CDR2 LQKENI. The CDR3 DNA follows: TGTGCCAGCTCACCTTTCGGTGGGGGGCAAGGGGGCTACACCTTC. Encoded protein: CASSPFGGGQGGYTF.

The CDR3 region is CASSQEGGAWGTEAFF. CDR3 bases: TGCGCCAGCAGCCAAGAGGGGGGGGCGTGGGGCACTGAAGCTTTCTTT. The rearrangement uses TRBV4-1 and TRBJ1-1, with D possibly TRBD1 on 6 matching bases. V lost 0 bases, J lost 4 bases, and 15 bases lay in between. The CDR3 contains 16 residues. Germline V CDR1 and CDR2: MGHRA, YSYEKL.

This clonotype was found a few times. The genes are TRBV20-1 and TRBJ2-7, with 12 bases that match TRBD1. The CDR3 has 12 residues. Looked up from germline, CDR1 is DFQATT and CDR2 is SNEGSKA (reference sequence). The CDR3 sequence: CRGQGAFYEQYF. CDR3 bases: TGCAGGGGACAGGGGGCCTTCTACGAGCAGTACTTC.

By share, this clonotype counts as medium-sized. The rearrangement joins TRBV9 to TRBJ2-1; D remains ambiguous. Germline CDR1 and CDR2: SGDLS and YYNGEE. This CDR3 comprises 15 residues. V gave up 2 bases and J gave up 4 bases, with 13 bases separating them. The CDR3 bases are TGTGCCAGCAGCGTCGAGGCAGGTCTTTACAATGAGCAGTTCTTC. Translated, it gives CASSVEAGLYNEQFF.

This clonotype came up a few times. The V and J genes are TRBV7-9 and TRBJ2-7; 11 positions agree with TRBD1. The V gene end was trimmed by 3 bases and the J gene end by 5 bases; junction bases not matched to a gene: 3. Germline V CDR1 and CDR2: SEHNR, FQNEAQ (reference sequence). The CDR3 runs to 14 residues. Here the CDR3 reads CASSFGTGGNEQYF. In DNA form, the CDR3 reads TGTGCCAGCAGCTTCGGGACAGGGGGTAACGAGCAGTACTTC.

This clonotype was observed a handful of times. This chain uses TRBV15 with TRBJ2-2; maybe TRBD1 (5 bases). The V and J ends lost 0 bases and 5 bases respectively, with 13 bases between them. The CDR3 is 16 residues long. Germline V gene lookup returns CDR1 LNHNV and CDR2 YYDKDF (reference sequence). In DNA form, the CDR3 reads TGTGCCACCAGCAGAGATCCCGGACATCAAACCGGGGAGCTGTTTTTT. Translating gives CATSRDPGHQTGELFF.

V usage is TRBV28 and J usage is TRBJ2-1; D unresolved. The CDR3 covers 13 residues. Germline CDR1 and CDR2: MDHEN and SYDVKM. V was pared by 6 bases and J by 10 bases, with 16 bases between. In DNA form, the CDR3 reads TGTGCCAGCAGGCAGACAAAGCCCCAGGAGCAGTTCTTC. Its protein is CASRQTKPQEQFF. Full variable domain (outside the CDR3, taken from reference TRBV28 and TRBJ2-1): DVKVTQSSRYLVKRTGEKVFLECVQDMDHENMFWYRQDPGLGLRLIYFSYDVKMKEKGDIPEGYSVSREKKERFSLILESASTNQTSMYLCASRQTKPQEQFFGPGTRLTVL.

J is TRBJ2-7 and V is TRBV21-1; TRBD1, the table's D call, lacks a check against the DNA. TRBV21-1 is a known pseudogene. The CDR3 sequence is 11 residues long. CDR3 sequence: CASQGTREQYF. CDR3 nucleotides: TGTGCCAGTCAGGGGACGCGAGAGCAGTACTTC.

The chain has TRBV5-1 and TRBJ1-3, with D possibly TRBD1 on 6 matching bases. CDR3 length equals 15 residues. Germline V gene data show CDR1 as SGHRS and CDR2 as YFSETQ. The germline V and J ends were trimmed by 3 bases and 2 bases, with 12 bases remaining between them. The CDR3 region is CASSSEDRPGNTIYF. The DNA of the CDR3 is TGCGCCAGCAGCTCCGAGGACAGACCTGGAAACACCATATATTTT.

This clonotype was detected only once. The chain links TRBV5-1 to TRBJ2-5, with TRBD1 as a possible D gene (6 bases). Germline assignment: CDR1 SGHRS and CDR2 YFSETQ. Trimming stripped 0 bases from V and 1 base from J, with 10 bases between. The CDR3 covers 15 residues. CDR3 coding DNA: TGCGCCAGCAGCTTGGAGGGGGTCTTCCAAGAGACCCAGTACTTC. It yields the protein CASSLEGVFQETQYF.

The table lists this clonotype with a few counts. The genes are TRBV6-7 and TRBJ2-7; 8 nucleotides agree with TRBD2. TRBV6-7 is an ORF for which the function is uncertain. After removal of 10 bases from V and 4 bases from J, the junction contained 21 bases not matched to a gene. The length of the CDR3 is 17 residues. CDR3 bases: TGTGCCACCAGGACGTACTCGTCGGGACTAGTCCCGTACGAGCAGTACTTC. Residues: CATRTYSSGLVPYEQYF.

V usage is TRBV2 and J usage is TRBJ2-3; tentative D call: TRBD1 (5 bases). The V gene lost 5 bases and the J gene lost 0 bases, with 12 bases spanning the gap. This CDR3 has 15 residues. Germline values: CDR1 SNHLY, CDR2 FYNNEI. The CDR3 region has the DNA TGTGCCAGCAGTCAACAGGTGACTAGCACAGATACGCAGTATTTT. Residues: CASSQQVTSTDTQYF. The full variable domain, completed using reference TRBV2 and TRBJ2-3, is EPEVTQTPSHQVTQMGQEVILRCVPISNHLYFYWYRQILGQKVEFLVSFYNNEISEKSEIFDDQFSVERPDGSNFTLKIRSTKLEDSAMYFCASSQQVTSTDTQYFGPGTRLTVL.

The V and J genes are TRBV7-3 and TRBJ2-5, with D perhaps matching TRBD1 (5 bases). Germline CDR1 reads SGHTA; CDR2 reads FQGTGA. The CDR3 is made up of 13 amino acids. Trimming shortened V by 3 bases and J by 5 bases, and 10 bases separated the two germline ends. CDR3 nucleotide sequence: TGTGCCAGCAGCTTTGGGGCTCTGGAGACCCAGTACTTC. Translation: CASSFGALETQYF.